A single sample gave rise to the 30 T cell receptor beta chains below, sequenced in a study of identical twins. TCRdb fed the 5' RACE reads into MiXCR, producing one record per CDR3 protein. The sample lists hundreds of thousands of distinct CDR3 sequences, roughly 9.4% occurring once. Sequenced sample: memory (CD45RO+) T cells sorted from blood. The receptors were gathered from a woman aged 18-30 years in good health.

The chain is built from TRBV20-1 and TRBJ2-2; 12 bases match TRBD2. Germline V gene lookup returns CDR1 DFQATT and CDR2 SNEGSKA (reference sequence). This CDR3 has 16 amino acids. J gave up 5 bases and V 2 bases, and 6 bases lay outside the gene matches. CDR3 amino acids: CSARTRTSGNTGELFF. DNA for the CDR3: TGCAGTGCTAGAACAAGGACTAGCGGGAATACCGGGGAGCTGTTTTTT.

This clonotype was recorded many times. V is TRBV12-3 or TRBV12-4 and J is TRBJ1-5; no reliable D call. The V end was cut by 4 bases, the J end by 5 bases, with 12 bases between. The CDR3 length is 14 residues. CDR3 sequence: CASSYPSRDQPQHF. The DNA of the CDR3 is TGTGCCAGCAGTTACCCATCGAGGGATCAGCCCCAGCATTTT.

The rearrangement uses TRBV29-1 and TRBJ2-3; 7 bases fit TRBD2. The CDR3 runs 15 residues. V dropped 6 bases and J dropped 0; count of bases not matched to a gene: 9. CDR1 is SQVTM and CDR2 is ANQGSEA in the germline V gene. Here the CDR3 DNA reads TGCAGCGTATTGGGCGAGACTAGCAGCACAGATACGCAGTATTTT. It yields the protein CSVLGETSSTDTQYF.

The chain links TRBV7-6 to TRBJ1-1; D may be TRBD1 (5 bases). Trimming cost V 2 bases and J 1 base, with 17 bases left between them. In germline, CDR1 is SGHVS, CDR2 FNYEAQ. The CDR3 length is 17 residues. This chain's CDR3 is CASSLLMRIGENTEAFF. In DNA form, the CDR3 reads TGTGCCAGCAGCTTATTAATGCGTATAGGGGAGAACACTGAAGCTTTCTTT.

This clonotype was detected once. This chain uses TRBV9 with TRBJ2-2; 8 bases map to TRBD2. Looked up from germline, CDR1 is SGDLS and CDR2 is YYNGEE. V shed 5 bases, J shed 6 bases, and the junction held 6 bases outside the gene matches. The CDR3 contains 14 residues. The CDR3 is CASRAPTSAGELFF. CDR3 DNA sequence: TGTGCCAGCAGGGCTCCGACTAGCGCCGGGGAGCTGTTTTTT.

This clonotype was detected ten times or more. This chain links TRBV25-1 with TRBJ2-7, with 10 bases matching TRBD1. The germline gives CDR1 MGHDK, CDR2 SYGVNS. The J segment lost 5 bases and the V segment lost 6 bases, leaving 10 bases of the junction unmatched. This CDR3 comprises 15 residues. The CDR3 loop reads CASSPPGTGANEQYF. The CDR3 coding sequence is TGTGCCAGCAGCCCTCCCGGGACAGGGGCAAACGAGCAGTACTTC.

The chain has TRBV6-1 and TRBJ1-5; D not resolved. The CDR3 extends over 11 amino acids. The germline V gene encodes CDR1 MNHNS and CDR2 SASEGT. V gave up 4 bases and J gave up 7 bases, with 5 bases separating them. The CDR3 DNA reads TGTGCCAGCAGTGTGGGGCAGCCCCAGCATTTT. This codes for CASSVGQPQHF.

This clonotype was observed a handful of times. The DNA for the CDR3 is TGTGCCAGCAGCTTCACAGGGGGCAGTGAGCAGTTCTTC. It encodes CASSFTGGSEQFF. The gene calls are TRBV7-2 and TRBJ2-1, with 9 bases fitting TRBD1. Trimming cost V 3 bases and J 9 bases; bases outside gene matches: 3. This CDR3 is 13 amino acids long. From germline, CDR1 is SGHTA and CDR2 FQGNSA.

The chain has TRBV20-1 and TRBJ1-5; D is uncertain. Trimming took off 4 bases at V and 0 bases at J, with 13 bases between the two ends. The CDR3 sequence is 15 residues long. CDR1 DFQATT and CDR2 SNEGSKA come from the germline V gene (reference sequence). As DNA, the CDR3 is TGCAGTGCTAAACGCCCCGGCAGTAGCAATCAGCCCCAGCATTTT. This gives the protein CSAKRPGSSNQPQHF.

CDR3 loop: CASSYPRTELNTEAFF. DNA for the CDR3: TGTGCCAGCAGTTACCCGAGGACAGAGCTGAACACTGAAGCTTTCTTT. The rearrangement links TRBV6-2 or TRBV6-3 to TRBJ1-1; TRBD1 is a possible D gene (6 bases). Germline loops: CDR1 MNHEY, CDR2 SVGEGT. There are 16 residues in the CDR3. The V end lost 2 bases, the J end lost 0 bases, and 13 bases lay between the germline ends.

This clonotype has just a few counts. This chain uses TRBV6-1 with TRBJ2-1; 12 positions match TRBD2. The junction had 12 bases not matched to a gene; V was cut back by 6 bases and J by 9 bases. This CDR3 has 16 amino acids. Germline CDR1 MNHNS, CDR2 SASEGT. As DNA, the CDR3 is TGTGCCAGCAGGCTGTTAGCGACTAGCGGGAGAGGTGAGCAGTTCTTC. Encoded protein: CASRLLATSGRGEQFF.

This clonotype was found many times. The rearrangement links TRBV5-1 to TRBJ1-5; D might be TRBD1 (5 bases). The CDR3 spans 14 residues. In germline, CDR1 is SGHRS, CDR2 YFSETQ. V was trimmed by 4 bases and J by 9 bases, leaving 17 bases between them. CDR3 sequence: CASSPTGGDRPQHF. Written as DNA, the CDR3 is TGCGCCAGCAGCCCAACGGGGGGAGATCGGCCCCAGCATTTT.

This clonotype was picked up a small number of times. The chain links TRBV11-1 to TRBJ2-7; 8 bases agree with TRBD1. The CDR3 length is 16 residues. Trimming took 8 bases from V and 3 from J; bases not matched to a gene: 15. Per germline, CDR1 SGHAT and CDR2 FQDESV (reference sequence). CDR3 loop: CASAGGEWKTYYEQYF. The CDR3 DNA sequence: TGTGCCAGCGCAGGGGGCGAGTGGAAAACCTACTACGAGCAGTACTTC.

This chain uses TRBV7-2 with TRBJ2-3, with D possibly being TRBD1 or TRBD2 (5 bases each). Trimming left V 2 bases short and J 7 bases short, with 10 bases between. This CDR3 spans 13 amino acids. Germline V CDR1 and CDR2: SGHTA, FQGNSA. The CDR3 bases are TGTGCCAGCAGCTTACAGCGGACAAATACGCAGTATTTT. It yields the protein CASSLQRTNTQYF.

CDR3 protein: CSARDSSGTKGPNEQFF. CDR3 coding DNA: TGCAGTGCTAGAGATTCCTCCGGGACTAAGGGTCCCAATGAGCAGTTCTTC. This sequence joins TRBV20-1 and TRBJ2-1; 7 bases line up with TRBD2. The ends lost 0 bases at V and 6 bases at J; junction bases unmatched: 14. The CDR3 totals 17 residues. Per the germline V gene, CDR1 is DFQATT and CDR2 is SNEGSKA (reference sequence).

V gene TRBV7-9 combines with J gene TRBJ2-3; the D gene is possibly TRBD2 (5 bases). Trimming shortened V by 11 bases and J by 2 bases, and 14 bases separated the two germline ends. This CDR3 spans 13 amino acids. Germline CDR1 and CDR2: SEHNR and FQNEAQ (reference sequence). The CDR3: CAVRTGTTDTQYF. The CDR3 DNA reads TGTGCCGTGCGTACGGGAACCACAGATACGCAGTATTTT.

This clonotype occurred a few times. V is TRBV10-2 and J is TRBJ1-2, with 10 bases matching TRBD1. CDR3 length: 13 amino acids. From germline, CDR1 is WSHSY and CDR2 SAAADI. V shed 10 bases and J 13 bases; nucleotides not matched to a gene: 15. This CDR3 is CATVGDRGRAGTF. The CDR3 DNA sequence: TGCGCCACCGTCGGGGACAGGGGAAGGGCGGGCACCTTC.

This clonotype was seen at least ten times. The CDR3 protein is CASSLVRAEQFF. The CDR3 DNA follows: TGTGCCAGCAGTTTAGTCCGGGCCGAGCAGTTCTTC. J is TRBJ2-1 and V is TRBV12-3 or TRBV12-4; no definite D call. The ends were cut back, 1 base at V and 10 bases at J, with 8 bases in the middle. The CDR3 spans 12 residues.

Many counts were recorded for this clonotype. V and J are TRBV6-5 and TRBJ1-4, with D uncertain. V lost 2 bases, J lost 3 bases, and 10 bases lay in between. Germline loops: CDR1 MNHEY, CDR2 SVGAGI. The CDR3 has 15 amino acids. The CDR3 loop reads CASSYAGSPNEKLFF. The CDR3 DNA sequence: TGTGCCAGCAGTTACGCGGGGTCACCTAATGAAAAACTGTTTTTT.

V is TRBV29-1 and J is TRBJ1-1, with TRBD1 as a possible D gene (5 bases). Trimming removed 4 bases at V and 3 bases at J, with 9 bases between. The CDR3 runs to 12 residues. Germline CDR1 and CDR2: SQVTM and ANQGSEA. CDR3 coding DNA: TGCAGCGTTGCCTCGGGGCACACTGAAGCTTTCTTT. It codes for CSVASGHTEAFF.

The V gene is TRBV4-2, the J gene TRBJ1-2; 9 positions match TRBD1. Trimming took 4 bases from V and 6 from J; bases not matched to a gene: 3. The CDR3 spans 13 residues. Germline-derived CDR1 and CDR2 are LGHNA and YNFKEQ. CDR3 residues: CASSPDRGDGYTF. The CDR3 coding sequence is TGTGCCAGCAGCCCGGACAGGGGTGATGGCTACACCTTC.

This chain connects TRBV20-1 to TRBJ2-7, with D unresolved. The V gene lost 7 bases and the J gene lost 3 bases, with 19 bases spanning the gap. CDR3 size: 14 residues. Germline V gives CDR1 DFQATT, CDR2 SNEGSKA (reference sequence). DNA for the CDR3: TGCAGTGGCTCTTTGTCCGGGCAAAACTACGAGCAGTACTTC. It codes for CSGSLSGQNYEQYF.

This clonotype came up many times. The rearrangement uses TRBV5-4 and TRBJ2-7; 7 bases are shared with TRBD1. The J segment lost 4 bases and the V segment lost 2 bases, leaving 9 bases of the junction unmatched. Germline CDR1 is SGHNT and CDR2 is YYREEE (reference sequence). The CDR3 contains 15 residues. CDR3 DNA: TGTGCCAGCAGCTTACCGACAGGGAATAAGTACGAGCAGTACTTC. Translated: CASSLPTGNKYEQYF.

The table lists this clonotype with a few counts. V usage is TRBV6-2 or TRBV6-3 and J usage is TRBJ2-1; the match to TRBD2 covers 7 bases. CDR1 is MNHEY, CDR2 SVGEGT, per germline. Losses at the gene ends were 6 bases for V and 6 bases for J; bases not matched to a gene: 5. This CDR3 comprises 13 residues. In DNA form, the CDR3 reads TGTGCCAGCAGGTCTAGCGGTAGCAATGAGCAGTTCTTC. Translating gives CASRSSGSNEQFF.

The J gene is TRBJ1-2, the V gene TRBV5-1; unclear D gene. The CDR3 runs 15 residues. V lost 6 bases and J 4 bases, leaving 19 bases between the germline ends. Germline CDR1 and CDR2: SGHRS and YFSETQ. CDR3 nucleotide sequence: TGCGCCAGCAAGCCCCTACTAGTGGGTAGCTATGGCTACACCTTC. This sequence encodes CASKPLLVGSYGYTF.

This clonotype was found many times. This rearrangement joins TRBV5-1 to TRBJ2-2; the D is unclear. Germline V gene data show CDR1 as SGHRS and CDR2 as YFSETQ. V was trimmed by 1 base and J by 0 bases, leaving 7 bases between them. The CDR3 is 15 residues long. CDR3 DNA sequence: TGCGCCAGCAGCTTGTGGGCCTCGAACACCGGGGAGCTGTTTTTT. It specifies CASSLWASNTGELFF.

This clonotype occurred many times. The chain joins TRBV10-3 to TRBJ1-5; the D gene is possibly TRBD1 (5 bases). The V and J ends lost 6 bases and 4 bases respectively, with 7 bases between them. The germline V gene has CDR1 ENHRY and CDR2 SYGVKD. The CDR3 is made up of 12 amino acids. The CDR3 region has the DNA TGTGCCATCAGCCAGGGAAATCAGCCCCAGCATTTT. Residues: CAISQGNQPQHF.

The chain recombines TRBV25-1 with TRBJ2-2; 9 nucleotides align to TRBD1. CDR3 length: 16 residues. V was pared by 5 bases and J by 4 bases, with 8 bases of the junction left unmatched. Germline V gives CDR1 MGHDK, CDR2 SYGVNS. CDR3 bases: TGTGCCAGCAGTTCCCGGACAGGGGAAGGCACCGGGGAGCTGTTTTTT. Translating it yields CASSSRTGEGTGELFF.

This clonotype was seen at least ten times. The chain has TRBV20-1 and TRBJ2-3; TRBD2 aligns across 12 bases. V lost 4 bases, J lost 5 bases, and 4 bases stayed unmatched. The CDR3 sequence is 14 residues long. Germline CDR1 and CDR2: DFQATT and SNEGSKA (reference sequence). CDR3 protein: CSATSGGARDTQYF. CDR3 sequence (DNA): TGCAGTGCTACTAGCGGGGGGGCCCGAGATACGCAGTATTTT.

In its sample, this clonotype was seen a few times. The CDR3 sequence is CASSPIRGGSPLHF. The DNA for the CDR3 is TGTGCCAGCAGCCCTATCAGGGGCGGATCACCCCTCCACTTT. This chain connects TRBV7-2 to TRBJ1-6, with D possibly matching TRBD1 (6 bases). The CDR3 consists of 14 residues. Germline V gene data show CDR1 as SGHTA and CDR2 as FQGNSA. The germline V and J ends were trimmed by 5 bases and 10 bases, with 15 bases remaining between them.